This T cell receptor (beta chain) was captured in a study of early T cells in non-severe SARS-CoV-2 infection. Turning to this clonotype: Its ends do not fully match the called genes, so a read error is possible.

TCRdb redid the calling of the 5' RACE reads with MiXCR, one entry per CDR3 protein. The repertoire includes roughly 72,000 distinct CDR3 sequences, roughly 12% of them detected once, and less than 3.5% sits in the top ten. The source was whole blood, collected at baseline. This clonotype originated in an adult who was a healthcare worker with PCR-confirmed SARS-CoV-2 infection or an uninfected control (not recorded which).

CDR3: CSARGRDLYNEQFF. The CDR3 DNA reads TGCAGTGCCAGAGGACGGGACCTCTACAATGAGCAGTTCTTC. The chain joins TRBV20-1 to TRBJ2-1; D possibly matches TRBD1 or TRBD2 (5 bases each). This CDR3 comprises 14 residues. CDR1 is DFQATT and CDR2 is SNEGSKA in the germline V gene (reference sequence).